These T cell receptor beta chains were read from a single sample in a study of blood T cell repertoires in COVID-19. Repertoires were generated with immunoSEQ multiplex PCR, while TCRdb's copy carries only in-frame clones and drops some. The table records about 230,000 clones, 65% to 90% of them present only once. Specimen: peripheral blood. All receptors derive from a man in his fifties with COVID-19, enrolled during active disease. Each CDR3 is given with its conserved first and last residue. A D gene is named only where the DNA matches it firmly. Clone sizes are given selectively: once, few, many, or a class where the clone is expanded.

-,TRBJ2-2,TRBV5-1,-,CASSPTVSPGELFF,TGCGCCAGCAGCCCAACAGTGTCCCCCGGGGAGCTGTTTTTT
-,TRBJ2-1,TRBV9,-,CASSPGGYNEQFF,TGTGCCAGCAGCCCCGGAGGATACAATGAGCAGTTCTTC
-,TRBJ2-2,TRBV6-5,-,CASSWEGQTTGELFF,TGTGCCAGCAGTTGGGAGGGACAAACAACCGGGGAGCTGTTTTTT
TRBD1,TRBJ2-7,TRBV19,-,CASSISGTGNHEQYF,TGTGCCAGTAGTATCTCCGGGACAGGGAACCACGAGCAGTACTTC
TRBD2,TRBJ2-1,TRBV6-5,-,CASSYSASGGAGEQFF,TGTGCCAGCAGTTACTCGGCTAGCGGGGGGGCTGGTGAGCAGTTCTTC
-,TRBJ2-3,TRBV7-8,-,CASSLARGAPDTQYF,TGTGCCAGCAGCTTGGCGCGGGGTGCCCCAGATACGCAGTATTTT
-,TRBJ2-5,TRBV21-1,-,CASSKLRRNQETQYF,TGTGCCAGCTCTAAACTAAGGAGGAACCAAGAGACCCAGTACTTC
TRBD2,TRBJ2-3,TRBV6-5,-,CASRTSGGADTQYF,TGTGCCAGCAGGACTAGCGGGGGCGCAGATACGCAGTATTTT
-,TRBJ1-3,TRBV7-8,-,CASSPGRGSGNTIYF,TGTGCCAGCAGCCCAGGGAGGGGCTCTGGAAACACCATATATTTT
TRBD1,TRBJ2-7,TRBV5-1,-,CASSLGETGIEQYF,TGCGCCAGCAGCTTGGGGGAGACAGGGATCGAGCAGTACTTC
TRBD1,TRBJ1-5,TRBV28,-,CASSRQGASQPQHF,TGTGCCAGCAGTCGACAGGGGGCGAGTCAGCCCCAGCATTTT
TRBD2,TRBJ2-3,TRBV4-1,-,CASSRKGASGGAMKTDTQYF,TGCGCCAGCAGCCGAAAAGGCGCTAGCGGGGGGGCCATGAAGACAGATACGCAGTATTTT
TRBD1,TRBJ2-2,TRBV2,-,CASSEFEDRDAGELFF,TGTGCCAGCAGTGAATTCGAGGACAGGGACGCCGGGGAGCTGTTTTTT
TRBD1,TRBJ1-2,TRBV15,-,CATSRDRNRGLYGYTF,TGTGCCACCAGCAGAGACAGGAACAGGGGCCTCTATGGCTACACCTTC
-,TRBJ1-1,TRBV7-8,-,CASSLWAGVNTEAFF,TGTGCCAGCAGCTTATGGGCAGGGGTGAACACTGAAGCTTTCTTT
-,TRBJ2-2,TRBV29-1,-,CSVSQWSDTGELFF,TGCAGCGTCTCACAGTGGTCGGACACCGGGGAGCTGTTTTTT
TRBD1,TRBJ1-3,TRBV3-1/TRBV3-2,once,CASSLGWDSVGNTIYF,TGTGCCAGCAGCCTGGGGTGGGACAGCGTTGGAAACACCATATATTTT
TRBD1,TRBJ2-1,TRBV7-3,-,CASSTLGQGQFF,TGTGCCAGCAGCACTCTGGGACAGGGTCAGTTCTTC
TRBD2,TRBJ2-5,TRBV18,once,CASSPRVLAGGTQETQYF,TGTGCCAGCTCACCCCGCGTACTAGCGGGGGGAACCCAAGAGACCCAGTACTTC
TRBD2,TRBJ2-1,TRBV5-4,-,CASSLGLAAVQNNEQFF,TGTGCCAGCAGCCTAGGACTAGCGGCCGTCCAAAACAATGAGCAGTTCTTC
-,TRBJ1-2,TRBV5-8,-,CASTHPGGEGYTF,TGTGCCAGCACCCATCCGGGGGGGGAAGGCTACACCTTC
TRBD2,TRBJ2-1,TRBV19,-,CASSRGLAGGLDEQFF,TGTGCCAGTAGTAGAGGACTAGCGGGGGGGCTGGATGAGCAGTTCTTC
-,TRBJ2-1,TRBV28,-,CASSFPNNEQFF,TGTGCCAGCAGTTTCCCCAACAATGAGCAGTTCTTC
TRBD1,TRBJ2-1,TRBV2,few,CASRDRVDNEQFF,TGTGCCAGCAGAGACAGGGTCGACAATGAGCAGTTCTTC
-,TRBJ2-1,TRBV20-1,-,CSASSVGGEQFF,TGCAGTGCTAGTTCAGTGGGGGGTGAGCAGTTCTTC
-,TRBJ1-2,TRBV7-9,-,CATRPGLQGPGYTF,TGTGCCACCCGACCGGGACTCCAAGGACCGGGCTACACCTTC
-,TRBJ1-1,TRBV11-3,-,CASSGVGTEAFF,TGTGCCAGCAGCGGAGTTGGCACTGAAGCTTTCTTT
-,TRBJ2-5,TRBV27,few,CASSPRVGDQETQYF,TGTGCCAGCAGTCCCCGGGTGGGTGATCAAGAGACCCAGTACTTC
-,TRBJ2-1,TRBV7-9,few,CASSQWGLANEQFF,TGTGCCAGCAGCCAGTGGGGTCTAGCGAATGAGCAGTTCTTC